One sample yielded the 9 T cell receptor beta chains listed below, sequenced in a study of blood T cell repertoires in COVID-19. Sequencing was performed with immunoSEQ multiplex PCR; in TCRdb, only in-frame clones are kept and a portion is missing. Of approximately 170,000 clones in the sample, roughly four fifths are singletons; the top ten hold around 20%. Source material: peripheral blood. These receptor sequences come from an elderly woman with acute or convalescent COVID-19.

The rearrangement uses TRBV5-1 and TRBJ1-1, with unresolved D. The CDR3 spans 13 residues. V lost 4 bases and J 5 bases, leaving 12 bases between the germline ends. Germline V lookup: CDR1 SGHRS, CDR2 YFSETQ. CDR3 region: CASSAGLLTEAFF. The CDR3, as DNA: TGCGCCAGCAGCGCCGGACTTTTAACTGAAGCTTTCTTT.

The chain joins TRBV7-2 to TRBJ1-2; 9 positions match TRBD1. The CDR3 runs to 13 residues. In germline, CDR1 is SGHTA, CDR2 FQGNSA. Trimming removed 1 base from V and 6 bases from J; junction bases left unmatched: 0. CDR3 coding DNA: TGTGCCAGCAGCTTAGGGACAGGGGATGGCTACACCTTC. Translation gives CASSLGTGDGYTF.

The chain has TRBV7-2 and TRBJ2-2; 7 nucleotides agree with TRBD2. The CDR3 is made up of 15 amino acids. The V gene's germline CDR1 is SGHTA and CDR2 FQGNSA. J gave up 5 bases and V 6 bases, and 9 bases lay outside the gene matches. CDR3 region: CASSQTSLGTGELFF. The CDR3 DNA is TGTGCCAGCAGTCAGACTAGCTTGGGGACCGGGGAGCTGTTTTTT. Based on the CDR3 plus reference TRBV7-2 and TRBJ2-2, the full variable domain is GAGVSQSPSNKVTEKGKDVELRCDPISGHTALYWYRQSLGQGLEFLIYFQGNSAPDKSGLPSDRFSAERTGGSVSTLTIQRTQQEDSAVYLCASSQTSLGTGELFFGEGSRLTVL.

The V call is TRBV11-2, the J call TRBJ2-5; 12 nucleotides match TRBD2. V lost 5 bases to trimming and J lost 4 bases; unmatched junction nucleotides: 2. This CDR3 region has 14 residues. Germline V gives CDR1 SGHAT, CDR2 FQNNGV. CDR3 DNA: TGTGCCAGCAGCCCGACTAGCGGGAGAGAGACCCAGTACTTC. Protein: CASSPTSGRETQYF. Combining the CDR3 with reference TRBV11-2 and TRBJ2-5 gives the whole variable domain EAGVAQSPRYKIIEKRQSVAFWCNPISGHATLYWYQQILGQGPKLLIQFQNNGVVDDSQLPKDRFSAERLKGVDSTLKIQPAKLEDSAVYLCASSPTSGRETQYFGPGTRLLVL.

J is TRBJ1-1 and V is TRBV7-6, with D possibly TRBD1 on 5 matching bases. V was cut by 4 bases and J by 5 bases, with 20 bases left in between. Germline lookup yields CDR1 SGHVS and CDR2 FNYEAQ. This CDR3 spans 16 amino acids. The chain's CDR3 is CASSSYSGQRRTEAFF. The CDR3 DNA is TGTGCCAGCAGCTCCTATAGCGGACAACGGAGGACTGAAGCTTTCTTT. The entire variable domain, with the rest obtained from reference TRBV7-6 and TRBJ1-1, is as follows: GAGVSQSPRYKVTKRGQDVALRCDPISGHVSLYWYRQALGQGPEFLTYFNYEAQQDKSGLPNDRFSAERPEGSISTLTIQRTEQRDSAMYRCASSSYSGQRRTEAFFGQGTRLTVV.

CDR3 sequence: CASRNRGLNHGYTF. For the CDR3, the DNA is TGTGCCAGCAGAAACAGGGGATTAAATCATGGCTACACCTTC. The chain employs TRBV27 and TRBJ1-2, with 7 bases lining up with TRBD1. CDR1 is MNHEY, CDR2 SMNVEV, per germline (reference sequence). The V and J ends lost 6 bases and 6 bases, in that order; junction bases with no gene match: 10. The CDR3 sequence is 14 residues long.

V and J are TRBV6-5 and TRBJ2-2; 7 nucleotides agree with TRBD1. CDR1 MNHEY and CDR2 SVGAGI come from the germline V gene. V shed 6 bases and J 6 bases; nucleotides not matched to a gene: 10. The CDR3 is 15 residues long. CDR3 coding DNA: TGTGCCAGCAGCGGACCGGGACAGATGGCCGGGGAGCTGTTTTTT. As protein: CASSGPGQMAGELFF.

Only one count was recorded for this clone. The gene calls are TRBV6-5 and TRBJ2-1; D gene uncertain. The CDR3 length is 14 residues. CDR1 is MNHEY and CDR2 is SVGAGI in the germline V gene. V lost 6 bases to trimming and J lost 9 bases, with 18 bases between them. In DNA, the CDR3 is TGTGCCAGCAGCCCCCTACTAAGCGTCGGTGAGCAGTTCTTC. The encoded protein is CASSPLLSVGEQFF.

The chain carries TRBV6-5 and TRBJ1-1; 7 bases align to TRBD1. This CDR3 has 15 residues. V shed 4 bases and J 0 bases; nucleotides not matched to a gene: 5. Germline V gene data show CDR1 as MNHEY and CDR2 as SVGAGI. DNA of the CDR3: TGTGCCAGCAGTTTCGCAGGGGGTTTGAACACTGAAGCTTTCTTT. It codes for CASSFAGGLNTEAFF.